Below, 19 T cell receptor beta chains from the same sample are listed, as sequenced in a study of siplizumab effects on memory and regulatory T cells. Produced via immunoSEQ multiplex PCR; TCRdb's table is partial and in-frame only. The table records about 97,000 clones, about 93% of them present only once. Sequenced sample: CD4+ T cells sorted from blood. The source is a human donor in good health.

The chain links TRBV7-2 to TRBJ2-7; a possible D gene is TRBD2 (6 bases). CDR1 SGHTA and CDR2 FQGNSA come from the germline V gene. The CDR3 spans 14 residues. The germline V and J ends were trimmed by 4 bases and 3 bases, with 13 bases remaining between them. The CDR3 region has the DNA TGTGCCAGCAGCTCCCAACGGGGGAACTACGAGCAGTACTTC. Its translation is CASSSQRGNYEQYF.

The chain recombines TRBV18 with TRBJ2-2, with a possible D match to TRBD1 (5 bases). Germline-derived CDR1 and CDR2 are KGHSH and LQKENI. CDR3 length: 14 amino acids. V was trimmed by 3 bases and J by 7 bases, leaving 12 bases between them. The CDR3, as DNA: TGTGCCAGCTCACCGCAGGGAAATAACGGGGAGCTGTTTTTT. Protein: CASSPQGNNGELFF.

The chain carries TRBV7-2 and TRBJ2-5, with D hard to call. The CDR3 length is 12 residues. Between the trimmed V and J ends, which lost 5 bases and 2 bases, there was a span of 6 bases. Germline V gene lookup returns CDR1 SGHTA and CDR2 FQGNSA. This CDR3 is CASSPSQETQYF. As DNA, the CDR3 is TGTGCCAGCAGCCCTTCGCAAGAGACCCAGTACTTC. The full variable domain, in which reference TRBV7-2 and TRBJ2-5 provide the parts outside the CDR3, is GAGVSQSPSNKVTEKGKDVELRCDPISGHTALYWYRQSLGQGLEFLIYFQGNSAPDKSGLPSDRFSAERTGGSVSTLTIQRTQQEDSAVYLCASSPSQETQYFGPGTRLLVL.

The chain is built from TRBV5-1 and TRBJ1-1; 7 bases map to TRBD1. CDR3 length equals 14 residues. The J segment lost 1 base and the V segment lost 4 bases, leaving 4 bases of the junction unmatched. Germline V gene data show CDR1 as SGHRS and CDR2 as YFSETQ. The CDR3 is CASSTGQKNTEAFF. The CDR3 coding sequence is TGCGCCAGCAGCACGGGACAGAAGAACACTGAAGCTTTCTTT.

The genes are TRBV27 and TRBJ1-4; D uncertain. CDR1 MNHEY and CDR2 SMNVEV come from the germline V gene (reference sequence). The CDR3 consists of 17 residues. Trimming shortened V by 0 bases and J by 8 bases, and 19 bases separated the two germline ends. For the CDR3, the DNA is TGTGCCAGCAGTTTATCCTTTTATTTGGGGTTTGGGGAAAAACTGTTTTTT. Its protein product is CASSLSFYLGFGEKLFF. Full variable domain (missing parts from reference TRBV27 and TRBJ1-4): EAQVTQNPRYLITVTGKKLTVTCSQNMNHEYMSWYRQDPGLGLRQIYYSMNVEVTDKGDVPEGYKVSRKEKRNFPLILESPSPNQTSLYFCASSLSFYLGFGEKLFFGSGTQLSVL.

J is TRBJ2-3 and V is TRBV11-3; D may be TRBD2 (5 bases). Germline V gene lookup returns CDR1 SGHNT and CDR2 YENEEA. This CDR3 has 15 amino acids. Trimming removed 1 base from V and 2 bases from J, with 10 bases in between. The CDR3 reads CASSLGGSPTDTQYF. CDR3 nucleotides: TGTGCCAGCAGCTTAGGAGGGAGCCCCACAGATACGCAGTATTTT.

The chain combines TRBV4-2 with TRBJ1-1; D remains ambiguous. The germline V gene has CDR1 LGHNA and CDR2 YNFKEQ. V lost 3 bases, J lost 1 base, and 0 bases lay in between. CDR3 length: 11 amino acids. The DNA for the CDR3 is TGTGCCAGCAGCCAGAACACTGAAGCTTTCTTT. It is translated as CASSQNTEAFF.

This chain uses TRBV5-1 with TRBJ1-2, with no clear D. CDR3 size: 14 residues. Germline V gene sequence: CDR1 SGHRS, CDR2 YFSETQ. Trimming took off 4 bases at V and 8 bases at J, with 18 bases between the two ends. CDR3 sequence reads: CASSPPQTDWGYTF. The CDR3, as DNA: TGCGCCAGCAGCCCTCCCCAGACGGACTGGGGCTACACCTTC.

The chain employs TRBV5-1 and TRBJ2-1, with D possibly called TRBD1 or TRBD2 (5 bases each). The length of the CDR3 is 15 residues. CDR1 is SGHRS and CDR2 is YFSETQ in the germline V gene. The V end lost 1 base, the J end lost 7 bases, and 15 bases lay between the germline ends. The CDR3 protein is CASSLQGDRINEQFF. The CDR3 DNA is TGCGCCAGCAGCTTGCAGGGAGACCGAATTAATGAGCAGTTCTTC.

The chain links TRBV7-6 to TRBJ1-1; D is unclear. Trimming removed 5 bases at V and 0 bases at J, with 22 bases between. Germline V CDR1 and CDR2: SGHVS, FNYEAQ. This CDR3 spans 18 amino acids. The CDR3: CASSPRAPQGRVNTEAFF. The CDR3 DNA reads TGTGCCAGCAGCCCCCGGGCCCCCCAAGGTCGGGTGAACACTGAAGCTTTCTTT.

The table lists this clone with a count of one. The J gene is TRBJ2-1, the V gene TRBV29-1; D is perhaps TRBD1 or TRBD2 (6 bases each). The CDR3 length is 18 residues. Trimming took 4 bases from V and 4 from J, leaving 26 bases between them. Germline CDR1 reads SQVTM; CDR2 reads ANQGSEA. The CDR3: CSVVWRQVVGSKYNEQFF. The CDR3 bases are TGCAGCGTTGTTTGGAGACAGGTAGTCGGGAGTAAATACAATGAGCAGTTCTTC.

The chain has TRBV4-2 and TRBJ2-3; possibly TRBD1 for D (6 bases). V was cut by 0 bases and J by 7 bases, with 14 bases left in between. This CDR3 comprises 15 residues. CDR1 LGHNA and CDR2 YNFKEQ come from the germline V gene. The CDR3 here is CASSQERQGINTQYF. In DNA, the CDR3 is TGTGCCAGCAGCCAAGAACGGCAGGGGATAAATACGCAGTATTTT.

This rearrangement joins TRBV29-1 to TRBJ1-2, with D possibly being TRBD1 (6 bases). Trimming stripped 8 bases from V and 4 bases from J, with 20 bases between. This CDR3 is 14 amino acids long. Germline CDR1 and CDR2: SQVTM and ANQGSEA. CDR3 bases: TGCAGCACCCACCTCCAGACAGGAGCCTATGGCTACACCTTC. Its translation is CSTHLQTGAYGYTF.

V gene TRBV2 combines with J gene TRBJ2-5; TRBD1 matches 12 bases. The CDR3 runs 16 residues. Per germline, CDR1 SNHLY and CDR2 FYNNEI. The junction had 15 bases not matched to a gene; V was cut back by 11 bases and J by 5 bases. CDR3 coding DNA: TGTGCCGGCCTCAACTCAGGGACAGGGGGCGTCGAGACCCAGTACTTC. Amino acid sequence: CAGLNSGTGGVETQYF. Using reference TRBV2 and TRBJ2-5 for the parts outside the CDR3, the full variable domain is EPEVTQTPSHQVTQMGQEVILRCVPISNHLYFYWYRQILGQKVEFLVSFYNNEISEKSEIFDDQFSVERPDGSNFTLKIRSTKLEDSAMYFCAGLNSGTGGVETQYFGPGTRLLVL.

The rearrangement uses TRBV9 and TRBJ1-1; a weak D match, TRBD1 (6 bases). The CDR3 covers 15 residues. V gave up 3 bases and J gave up 0 bases, with 12 bases separating them. CDR1 and CDR2 (germline): SGDLS, YYNGEE. CDR3 protein: CASSGLGALNTEAFF. CDR3 nucleotide sequence: TGTGCCAGCAGCGGCCTGGGGGCCTTGAACACTGAAGCTTTCTTT.

This chain joins TRBV19 and TRBJ1-1, with D possibly matching TRBD1 (5 bases). CDR1 is LNHDA, CDR2 SQIVND, per germline (reference sequence). V shed 3 bases and J shed 5 bases, with 10 bases lying between them. The CDR3 spans 13 residues. CDR3 amino acids: CASSIGRGTEAFF. The CDR3 DNA reads as TGTGCCAGTAGTATTGGTAGGGGAACTGAAGCTTTCTTT.

The chain employs TRBV28 and TRBJ2-7; D tentatively fits TRBD1 or TRBD2 (5 bases each). Germline V gene data show CDR1 as MDHEN and CDR2 as SYDVKM. V lost 6 bases, J lost 7 bases, and 16 bases lay in between. The CDR3 length is 13 residues. The CDR3: CASSTGTWGEQYF. DNA for the CDR3: TGTGCCAGCAGCACCGGAACCTGGGGGGAGCAGTACTTC.

As concerns this clone: This sample includes further DNA sequences coding for the same CDR3. V is TRBV7-9 and J is TRBJ2-7; 9 bases line up with TRBD1. The length of the CDR3 is 15 residues. After removal of 1 base from V and 5 bases from J, the junction contained 6 bases not matched to a gene. CDR1 and CDR2 (germline): SEHNR, FQNEAQ (reference sequence). Here the CDR3 reads CASSLGGTGFDEQYF. The DNA for the CDR3 is TGTGCCAGCAGCTTAGGAGGGACAGGGTTTGACGAGCAGTACTTC.

CDR3: CASSFQGRPQHF. The CDR3 DNA is TGTGCCAGCAGCTTTCAGGGACGGCCCCAGCATTTT. The gene calls are TRBV5-5 and TRBJ1-5; a weak D match, TRBD1 (5 bases). The CDR3 spans 12 residues. The V gene's germline CDR1 is SGHKS and CDR2 YYEKEE (reference sequence). V was cut by 2 bases and J by 9 bases, with 9 bases left in between.